The sequence of this TCR beta chain was determined in a study of blood T cell repertoires in COVID-19. Only in-frame clones appear in the TCRdb table, and some are missing; sequencing was by immunoSEQ multiplex PCR. Counted here are about 140,000 clones, about 83% occurring once; the ten biggest clones make up roughly 4%. Germline V lookup: CDR1 SGHVS, CDR2 FQNEAQ. There are 15 residues in the CDR3. With V trimmed by 5 bases and J by 3 bases, 7 bases remained unmatched. This receptor was identified in a woman aged 40 to 50 with acute or convalescent COVID-19. The rearrangement joins TRBV7-8 to TRBJ2-1; 7 nucleotides line up with TRBD1. Sequenced: peripheral blood. CDR3 sequence reads: CASSGEGQYYNEQFF. CDR3 coding DNA: TGTGCCAGCAGCGGAGAGGGACAGTACTACAATGAGCAGTTCTTC.